These 23 T cell receptor beta chains came from one sample sequenced in a study of T cells after yellow fever vaccination. TCRdb reprocessed the 5' RACE reads with MiXCR, giving one entry per CDR3 protein. The sample records some 560,000 distinct CDR3 sequences, under 25% being singletons. The sequencing used PBMCs, collected 15 days after the yellow fever booster vaccination. The receptors originated from a man aged 25-45 years who received the YFV17D yellow fever vaccine.

The CDR3 loop reads CASSLGPGQAYEQYF. The CDR3 DNA is TGTGCCAGCAGTTTAGGCCCGGGACAGGCTTACGAGCAGTACTTC. V is TRBV27 and J is TRBJ2-7; 8 bases line up with TRBD1. Germline values: CDR1 MNHEY, CDR2 SMNVEV (reference sequence). The trim removed 2 bases at V and 4 bases at J, leaving 7 bases unmatched. CDR3 length equals 15 residues.

The V call is TRBV7-9, the J call TRBJ2-2; tentatively, D is TRBD1 (6 bases). V was shortened by 8 bases and J by 6 bases, with 10 bases between the two germline ends. CDR1 SEHNR and CDR2 FQNEAQ come from the germline V gene (reference sequence). This CDR3 has 12 amino acids. This CDR3 is CASVEGAGELFF. CDR3 in DNA: TGTGCCAGCGTCGAGGGGGCCGGGGAGCTGTTTTTT.

This chain joins TRBV18 and TRBJ1-1, with a tentative D call TRBD1 (5 bases). V was trimmed by 3 bases and J by 1 base, leaving 9 bases between them. This CDR3 region has 14 residues. The germline V gene encodes CDR1 KGHSH and CDR2 LQKENI. The CDR3 DNA follows: TGTGCCAGCTCACCGACAGCTACGAACACTGAAGCTTTCTTT. Translating gives CASSPTATNTEAFF. Full variable domain (outside the CDR3, taken from reference TRBV18 and TRBJ1-1): NAGVMQNPRHLVRRRGQEARLRCSPMKGHSHVYWYRQLPEEGLKFMVYLQKENIIDESGMPKERFSAEFPKEGPSILRIQQVVRGDSAAYFCASSPTATNTEAFFGQGTRLTVV.

V gene TRBV6-1 combines with J gene TRBJ2-2; 9 positions match TRBD1. Germline loops: CDR1 MNHNS, CDR2 SASEGT. The CDR3 runs 14 residues. J was trimmed by 5 bases and V by 8 bases; bases with no gene match: 6. For the CDR3, the DNA is TGTGCCAGCCTCCGGGACAGGGCTACCGGGGAGCTGTTTTTT. It specifies CASLRDRATGELFF.

The chain carries TRBV18 and TRBJ2-1, with no clear D. V gave up 6 bases and J gave up 8 bases, with 11 bases separating them. From germline, CDR1 is KGHSH and CDR2 LQKENI. The CDR3 sequence is 12 residues long. The CDR3 reads CASSPKMDEQFF. The CDR3 DNA follows: TGTGCCAGCTCGCCAAAGATGGATGAGCAGTTCTTC.

J is TRBJ2-3 and V is TRBV5-1; 10 bases align to TRBD2. Germline lookup yields CDR1 SGHRS and CDR2 YFSETQ. The CDR3 covers 15 residues. V lost 6 bases and J lost 6; bases outside the gene matches: 10. The CDR3 is CASTEAGGIFDTQYF. Here the CDR3 DNA reads TGCGCCAGCACCGAAGCGGGAGGGATTTTTGATACGCAGTATTTT.

V is TRBV5-4 and J is TRBJ2-5; TRBD2 might be the D (6 bases). The germline CDR1 and CDR2 sequences are SGHNT and YYREEE (reference sequence). The CDR3 extends over 15 amino acids. Between the trimmed V and J ends, which lost 3 bases and 4 bases, there was a span of 16 bases. The CDR3 spells CASSSTSGAGETQYF. CDR3 nucleotide sequence: TGTGCCAGCAGCTCTACCTCAGGAGCGGGAGAGACCCAGTACTTC.

The chain links TRBV3-1 to TRBJ2-7, with a tentative D call TRBD2 (6 bases). This CDR3 is 14 amino acids long. The germline V and J ends were trimmed by 1 base and 5 bases, with 12 bases remaining between them. Germline V gene lookup returns CDR1 LGHDT and CDR2 YNNKEL (reference sequence). CDR3 sequence: CASSQVGGTHEQYF. DNA of the CDR3: TGTGCCAGCAGCCAAGTTGGCGGGACCCACGAGCAGTACTTC.

This clonotype was counted between two and nine times. The rearrangement links TRBV13 to TRBJ2-1; 7 positions match TRBD1. The CDR3 is 15 amino acids. Unmatched junction bases numbered 6, after V lost 3 bases and J lost 4 bases. Germline CDR1 PRHDT, CDR2 FYEKMQ (reference sequence). The CDR3 spells CASSLGEGAYNEQFF. CDR3 sequence (DNA): TGTGCCAGCAGCTTGGGTGAGGGGGCATACAATGAGCAGTTCTTC.

This clonotype has more than one count but fewer than ten. V is TRBV3-1 and J is TRBJ2-5; no clear D. V was cut by 8 bases and J by 5 bases, with 15 bases left in between. Germline assignment: CDR1 LGHDT and CDR2 YNNKEL (reference sequence). This CDR3 region has 13 residues. CDR3 coding DNA: TGTGCCAGCCTCCGTCAGAACTCCGAGACCCAGTACTTC. Amino acid sequence: CASLRQNSETQYF.

The V call is TRBV7-2, the J call TRBJ1-6; D unclear. CDR1 is SGHTA and CDR2 is FQGNSA in the germline V gene. The CDR3 is made up of 16 amino acids. V gave up 1 base and J gave up 0 bases, with 7 bases separating them. CDR3 nucleotide sequence: TGTGCCAGCAGCTTAGTTATGAGCTCCTATAATTCACCCCTCCACTTT. The encoded protein is CASSLVMSSYNSPLHF.

This clonotype was counted only a few times. The chain combines TRBV19 with TRBJ2-7; 9 positions match TRBD2. With 7 bases clipped from V and 0 bases from J, the junction kept 4 bases outside the gene matches. Germline V lookup: CDR1 LNHDA, CDR2 SQIVND (reference sequence). The CDR3 length is 14 residues. The DNA for the CDR3 is TGTGCCAGTACCGCGGGGGGGAGCTCCTACGAGCAGTACTTC. It codes for CASTAGGSSYEQYF.

This chain connects TRBV20-1 to TRBJ2-7, with 9 bases lining up with TRBD1. CDR1 DFQATT and CDR2 SNEGSKA come from the germline V gene (reference sequence). CDR3 length: 13 residues. With V trimmed by 7 bases and J by 3 bases, 7 bases remained unmatched. The CDR3 coding sequence is TGCAGTGGCGCCGGGACAGGGATCTACGAGCAGTACTTC. Its protein is CSGAGTGIYEQYF.

This clonotype was detected a few times. The chain joins TRBV20-1 to TRBJ2-7; 8 bases match TRBD2. After removal of 5 bases from V and 1 base from J, the junction contained 10 bases not matched to a gene. This CDR3 region has 15 residues. CDR1 is DFQATT, CDR2 SNEGSKA, per germline (reference sequence). CDR3 DNA sequence: TGCAGTGCTCCCTCGGTGGCGGGAGGTTCCTACGAGCAGTACTTC. Amino acids: CSAPSVAGGSYEQYF.

The chain recombines TRBV6-5 with TRBJ2-7, with 9 positions matching TRBD2. This CDR3 is built from 14 residues. From germline, CDR1 is MNHEY and CDR2 SVGAGI. Losses at the gene ends were 4 bases for V and 6 bases for J; bases not matched to a gene: 7. The CDR3: CASSSLSSGSEQYF. CDR3 nucleotide sequence: TGTGCCAGCAGTTCCCTTAGTAGCGGGAGCGAGCAGTACTTC.

The gene calls are TRBV7-9 and TRBJ1-2, with 7 bases matching TRBD1. The V gene's germline CDR1 is SEHNR and CDR2 FQNEAQ (reference sequence). V dropped 1 base and J dropped 4; count of bases not matched to a gene: 9. This CDR3 region has 16 residues. The CDR3 region is CASSLGHTGAGYGYTF. The CDR3 DNA is TGTGCCAGCAGCTTAGGTCATACAGGGGCCGGCTATGGCTACACCTTC.

This rearrangement joins TRBV7-9 to TRBJ2-5; 7 bases agree with TRBD2. This CDR3 region has 17 residues. V lost 2 bases, J lost 3 bases, and 12 bases stayed unmatched. CDR1 is SEHNR, CDR2 FQNEAQ, per germline (reference sequence). The CDR3 here is CASSLSPLAVGEETQYF. DNA for the CDR3: TGTGCCAGCAGCTTATCCCCGCTAGCGGTGGGGGAAGAGACCCAGTACTTC.

The rearrangement links TRBV7-9 to TRBJ2-4; D possibly corresponds to TRBD1 (5 bases). Trimming cost V 6 bases and J 9 bases, with 15 bases left between them. This CDR3 spans 13 amino acids. Per the germline V gene, CDR1 is SEHNR and CDR2 is FQNEAQ (reference sequence). The CDR3 DNA reads as TGTGCCAGCAGTAAGGAAGCTGGGGCCATTCAGTACTTC. Protein product: CASSKEAGAIQYF.

This clonotype was detected many times. The V and J genes are TRBV7-2 and TRBJ2-7, with 12 bases identical to TRBD2. With 5 bases clipped from V and 3 bases from J, the junction kept 2 bases outside the gene matches. The CDR3 is 14 amino acids. Germline CDR1 and CDR2: SGHTA and FQGNSA. Here the CDR3 reads CASSKTSGSYEQYF. The CDR3 nucleotides are TGTGCCAGCAGCAAGACTAGCGGGAGCTACGAGCAGTACTTC.

This clonotype appeared a few times. This rearrangement joins TRBV20-1 to TRBJ2-1; 9 nucleotides match TRBD1. The CDR3 is 15 residues long. J lost 9 bases, V lost 4 bases, and 13 bases had no gene match. The germline V gene encodes CDR1 DFQATT and CDR2 SNEGSKA (reference sequence). CDR3 DNA: TGCAGTGCTACCTCCGGGACAGGGAGGTTAAGTGAGCAGTTCTTC. Translated: CSATSGTGRLSEQFF.

About this clonotype: An end of the junction differs from the germline gene, which may be a read error. This chain uses TRBV29-1 with TRBJ2-1; D remains unclear. CDR3 size: 13 residues. In germline, CDR1 is SQVTM, CDR2 ANQGSEA. CDR3 loop: CSVGRPNNNDQFF. The CDR3 region has the DNA TGCAGCGTTGGGCGACCTAATAACAATGATCAGTTCTTC.

This clonotype was counted between two and nine times. The chain uses TRBV20-1 and TRBJ2-3; maybe TRBD2 (7 bases). This CDR3 has 14 amino acids. Germline V lookup: CDR1 DFQATT, CDR2 SNEGSKA (reference sequence). V gave up 5 bases and J gave up 4 bases, with 16 bases separating them. CDR3 region: CSAGGGKGPDTQYF. The CDR3 DNA is TGCAGTGCTGGGGGGGGCAAGGGCCCAGATACGCAGTATTTT.

The gene calls are TRBV29-1 and TRBJ2-3; possibly TRBD2 for D (6 bases). The CDR3 is made up of 18 amino acids. Trimming removed 3 bases at V and 1 base at J, with 23 bases between. Germline V CDR1 and CDR2: SQVTM, ANQGSEA. The CDR3 bases are TGCAGCGTTGAGCGGATAGGGAGTGAGGGAGGCGGCACAGATACGCAGTATTTT. The encoded protein is CSVERIGSEGGGTDTQYF.